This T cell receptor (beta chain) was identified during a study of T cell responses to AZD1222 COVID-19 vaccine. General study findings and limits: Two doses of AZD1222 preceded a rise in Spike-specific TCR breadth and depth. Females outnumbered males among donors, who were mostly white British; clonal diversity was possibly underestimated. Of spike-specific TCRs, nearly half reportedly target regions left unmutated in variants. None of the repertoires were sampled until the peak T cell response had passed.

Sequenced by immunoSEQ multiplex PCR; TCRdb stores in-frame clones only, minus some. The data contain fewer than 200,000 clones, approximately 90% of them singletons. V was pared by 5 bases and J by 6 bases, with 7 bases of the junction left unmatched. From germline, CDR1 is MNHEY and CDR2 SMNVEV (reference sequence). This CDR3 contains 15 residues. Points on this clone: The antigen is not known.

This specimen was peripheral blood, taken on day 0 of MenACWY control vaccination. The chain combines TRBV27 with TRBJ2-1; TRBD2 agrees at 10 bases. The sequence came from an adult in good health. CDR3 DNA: TGTGCCAGCAGTATAGCGGGAGGTTCCCCCAATGAGCAGTTCTTC. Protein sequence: CASSIAGGSPNEQFF.